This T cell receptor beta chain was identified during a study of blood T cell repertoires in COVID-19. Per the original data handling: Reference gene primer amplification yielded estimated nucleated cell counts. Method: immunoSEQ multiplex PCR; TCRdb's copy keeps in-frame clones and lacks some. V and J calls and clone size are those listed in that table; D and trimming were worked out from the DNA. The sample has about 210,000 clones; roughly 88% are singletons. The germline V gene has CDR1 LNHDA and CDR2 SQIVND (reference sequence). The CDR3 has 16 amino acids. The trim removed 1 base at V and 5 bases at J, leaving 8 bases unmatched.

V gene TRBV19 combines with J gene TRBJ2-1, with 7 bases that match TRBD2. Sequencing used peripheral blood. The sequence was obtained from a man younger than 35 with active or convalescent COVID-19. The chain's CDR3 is CASSIGDYAGNNEQFF. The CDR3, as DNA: TGTGCCAGTAGTATAGGGGACTATGCCGGCAACAATGAGCAGTTCTTC.